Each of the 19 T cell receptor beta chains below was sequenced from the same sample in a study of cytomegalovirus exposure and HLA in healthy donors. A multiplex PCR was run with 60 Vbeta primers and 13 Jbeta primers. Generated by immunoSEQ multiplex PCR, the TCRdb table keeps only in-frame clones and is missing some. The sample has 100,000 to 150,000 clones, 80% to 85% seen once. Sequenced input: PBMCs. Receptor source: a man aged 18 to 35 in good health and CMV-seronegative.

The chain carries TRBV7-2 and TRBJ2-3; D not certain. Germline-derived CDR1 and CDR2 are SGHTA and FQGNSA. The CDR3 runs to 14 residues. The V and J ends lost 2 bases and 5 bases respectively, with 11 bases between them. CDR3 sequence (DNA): TGTGCCAGCAGCTTAATAGTAGTCGGAGATACGCAGTATTTT. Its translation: CASSLIVVGDTQYF.

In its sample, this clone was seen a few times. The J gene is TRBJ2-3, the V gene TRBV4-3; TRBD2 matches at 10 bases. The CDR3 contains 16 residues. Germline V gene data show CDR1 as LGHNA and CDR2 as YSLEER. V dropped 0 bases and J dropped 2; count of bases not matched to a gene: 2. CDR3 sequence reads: CASSQESGGATDTQYF. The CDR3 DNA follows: TGCGCCAGCAGCCAAGAAAGCGGGGGGGCCACAGATACGCAGTATTTT.

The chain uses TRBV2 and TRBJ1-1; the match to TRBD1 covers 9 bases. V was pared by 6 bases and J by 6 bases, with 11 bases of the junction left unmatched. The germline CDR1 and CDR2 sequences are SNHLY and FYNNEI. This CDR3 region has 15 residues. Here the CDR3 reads CASSDVIQGAAEAFF. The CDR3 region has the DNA TGTGCCAGCAGCGACGTAATACAGGGGGCGGCTGAAGCTTTCTTT.

The CDR3 protein is CASSPGDRPNYGYTF. In DNA, the CDR3 is TGCGCCAGCAGCCCCGGGGACAGACCTAACTATGGCTACACCTTC. The gene calls are TRBV5-1 and TRBJ1-2; 7 bases are shared with TRBD1. The CDR3 is made up of 15 amino acids. With V trimmed by 4 bases and J by 0 bases, 6 bases remained unmatched. Germline V gene sequence: CDR1 SGHRS, CDR2 YFSETQ.

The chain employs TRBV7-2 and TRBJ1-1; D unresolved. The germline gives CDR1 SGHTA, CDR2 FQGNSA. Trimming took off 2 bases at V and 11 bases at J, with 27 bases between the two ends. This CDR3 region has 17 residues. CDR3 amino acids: CASSLNSPASMNNRAFF. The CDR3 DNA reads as TGTGCCAGCAGCTTAAACAGCCCGGCCTCGATGAACAATCGGGCTTTCTTT. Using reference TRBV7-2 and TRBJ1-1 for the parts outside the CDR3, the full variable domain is GAGVSQSPSNKVTEKGKDVELRCDPISGHTALYWYRQSLGQGLEFLIYFQGNSAPDKSGLPSDRFSAERTGGSVSTLTIQRTQQEDSAVYLCASSLNSPASMNNRAFFGQGTRLTVV.

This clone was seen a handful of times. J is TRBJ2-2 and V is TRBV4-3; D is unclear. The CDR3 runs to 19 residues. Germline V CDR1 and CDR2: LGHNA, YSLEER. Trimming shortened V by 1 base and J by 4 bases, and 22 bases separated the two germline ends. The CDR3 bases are TGCGCCAGCAGCCAAGGGTTATCCGGGTCCTCCTTTTTCACCGGGGAGCTGTTTTTT. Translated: CASSQGLSGSSFFTGELFF.

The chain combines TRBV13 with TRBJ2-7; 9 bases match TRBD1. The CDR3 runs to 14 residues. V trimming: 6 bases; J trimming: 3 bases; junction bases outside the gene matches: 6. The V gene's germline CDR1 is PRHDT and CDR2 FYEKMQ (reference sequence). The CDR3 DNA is TGTGCCAGCAGTTTCCGGGACAGGGTCTACGAGCAGTACTTC. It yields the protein CASSFRDRVYEQYF. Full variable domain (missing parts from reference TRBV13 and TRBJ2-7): AAGVIQSPRHLIKEKRETATLKCYPIPRHDTVYWYQQGPGQDPQFLISFYEKMQSDKGSIPDRFSAQQFSDYHSELNMSSLELGDSALYFCASSFRDRVYEQYFGPGTRLTVT.

The CDR3 is CASSYTAGGRDEQYF. The CDR3 nucleotides are TGTGCCAGCAGTTACACGGCAGGGGGCCGCGACGAGCAGTACTTC. The J gene is TRBJ2-7, the V gene TRBV6-6, with 8 bases aligning to TRBD1. This CDR3 is 15 amino acids long. Germline trimming cut 2 bases from V and 5 bases from J; bases unmatched to any gene: 8. Germline CDR1 reads MNHNY; CDR2 reads SVGAGI (reference sequence).

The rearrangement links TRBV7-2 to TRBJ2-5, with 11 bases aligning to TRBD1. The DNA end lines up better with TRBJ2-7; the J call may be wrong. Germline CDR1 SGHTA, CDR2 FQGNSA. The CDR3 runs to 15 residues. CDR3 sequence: CASRPSGTGGYEQYF. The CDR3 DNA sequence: TGTGCCAGCAGGCCCTCTGGGACAGGGGGTTACGAGCAGTACTTC.

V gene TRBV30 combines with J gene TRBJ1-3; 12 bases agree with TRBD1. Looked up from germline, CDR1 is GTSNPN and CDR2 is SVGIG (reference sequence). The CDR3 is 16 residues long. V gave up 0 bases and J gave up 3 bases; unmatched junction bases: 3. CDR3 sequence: CAWSVWDRGLGNTIYF. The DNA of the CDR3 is TGTGCCTGGAGTGTCTGGGACAGGGGGCTTGGAAACACCATATATTTT.

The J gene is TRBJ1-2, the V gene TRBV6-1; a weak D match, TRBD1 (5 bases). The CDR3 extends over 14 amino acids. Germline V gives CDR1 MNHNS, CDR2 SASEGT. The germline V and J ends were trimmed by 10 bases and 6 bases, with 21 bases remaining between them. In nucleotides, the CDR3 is TGTGCCACCTTGACCAGGGAGGGGTTGGATGGCTACACCTTC. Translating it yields CATLTREGLDGYTF.

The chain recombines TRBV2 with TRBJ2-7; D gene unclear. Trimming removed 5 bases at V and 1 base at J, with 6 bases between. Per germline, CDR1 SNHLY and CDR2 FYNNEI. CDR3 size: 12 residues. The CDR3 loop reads CASSRESYEQYF. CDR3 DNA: TGTGCCAGCAGTCGAGAGTCCTACGAGCAGTACTTC. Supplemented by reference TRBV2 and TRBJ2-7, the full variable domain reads EPEVTQTPSHQVTQMGQEVILRCVPISNHLYFYWYRQILGQKVEFLVSFYNNEISEKSEIFDDQFSVERPDGSNFTLKIRSTKLEDSAMYFCASSRESYEQYFGPGTRLTVT.

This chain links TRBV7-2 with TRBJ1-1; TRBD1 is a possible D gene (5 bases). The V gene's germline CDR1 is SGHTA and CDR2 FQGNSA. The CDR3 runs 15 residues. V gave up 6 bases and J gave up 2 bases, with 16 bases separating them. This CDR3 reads CASSSTPGFNTEAFF. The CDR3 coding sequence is TGTGCCAGCAGTTCTACACCAGGGTTTAACACTGAAGCTTTCTTT.

The CDR3 here is CASSPQGSAGGHQPQHF. The CDR3 bases are TGTGCCAGCAGCCCCCAGGGATCGGCAGGAGGGCATCAGCCCCAGCATTTT. The V call is TRBV7-3, the J call TRBJ1-5, with D perhaps TRBD1 (5 bases). Trimming stripped 5 bases from V and 5 bases from J, with 22 bases between. The CDR3 consists of 17 residues. CDR1 SGHTA and CDR2 FQGTGA come from the germline V gene.

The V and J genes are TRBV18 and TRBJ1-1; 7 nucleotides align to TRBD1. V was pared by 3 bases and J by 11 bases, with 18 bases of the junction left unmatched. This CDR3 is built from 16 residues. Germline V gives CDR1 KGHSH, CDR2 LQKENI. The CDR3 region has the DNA TGTGCCAGCTCACCGTCCCCGGACAGGTCAGCCCATCCGGCTTTCTTT. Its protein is CASSPSPDRSAHPAFF.

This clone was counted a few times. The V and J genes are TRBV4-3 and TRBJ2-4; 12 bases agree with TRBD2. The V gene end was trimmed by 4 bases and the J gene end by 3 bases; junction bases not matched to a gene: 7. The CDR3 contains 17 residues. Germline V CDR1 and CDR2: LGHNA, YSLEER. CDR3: CASSPTSGGQGKNIQYF. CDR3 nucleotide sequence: TGCGCCAGCAGCCCGACTAGCGGGGGTCAAGGCAAAAACATTCAGTACTTC.

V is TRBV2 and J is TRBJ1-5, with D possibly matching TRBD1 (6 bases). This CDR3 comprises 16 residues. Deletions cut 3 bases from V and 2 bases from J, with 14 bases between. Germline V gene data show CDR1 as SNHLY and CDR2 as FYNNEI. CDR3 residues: CASSDPRDRRNQPQHF. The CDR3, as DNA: TGTGCCAGCAGTGACCCTAGAGACAGGCGCAATCAGCCCCAGCATTTT.

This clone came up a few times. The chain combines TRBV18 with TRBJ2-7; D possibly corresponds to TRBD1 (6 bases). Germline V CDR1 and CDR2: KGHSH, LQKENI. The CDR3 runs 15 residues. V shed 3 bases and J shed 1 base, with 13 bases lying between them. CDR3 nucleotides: TGTGCCAGCTCACCGCTGCCCAGGGGTTCCTACGAGCAGTACTTC. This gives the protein CASSPLPRGSYEQYF.

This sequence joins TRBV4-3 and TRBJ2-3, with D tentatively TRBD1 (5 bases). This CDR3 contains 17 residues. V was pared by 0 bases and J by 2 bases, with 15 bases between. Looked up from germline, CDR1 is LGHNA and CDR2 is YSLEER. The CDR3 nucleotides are TGCGCCAGCAGCCAAGACATCGTCAGGGAAATCACAGATACGCAGTATTTT. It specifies CASSQDIVREITDTQYF.